Following are 7 T cell receptor beta chains from one sample sequenced in a study of OX40 agonist ivuxolimab in advanced cancers. Profiled with immunoSEQ multiplex PCR; TCRdb holds only in-frame clones, not every one. The profile shows around 81,000 clones, around 84% of them singletons. The starting material was CD4+ or CD8+ T cells sorted from blood, obtained in a trial of the OX40 agonist ivuxolimab. The receptors here all came from an adult with an advanced solid tumor such as melanoma, head and neck, liver or kidney cancer.

The chain is built from TRBV9 and TRBJ2-5, with D possibly called TRBD1 or TRBD2 (5 bases each). Trimming removed 7 bases at V and 1 base at J, with 20 bases between. Per the germline V gene, CDR1 is SGDLS and CDR2 is YYNGEE. The CDR3 totals 16 residues. Written as DNA, the CDR3 is TGTGCCAGCTTTAAGACCGGGACGGAGACCCAAGAGACCCAGTACTTC. Its protein is CASFKTGTETQETQYF. The full variable domain, its missing parts supplied by reference TRBV9 and TRBJ2-5, is DSGVTQTPKHLITATGQRVTLRCSPRSGDLSVYWYQQSLDQGLQFLIQYYNGEERAKGNILERFSAQQFPDLHSELNLSSLELGDSALYFCASFKTGTETQETQYFGPGTRLLVL.

The chain employs TRBV28 and TRBJ1-5; D gene uncertain. The V and J ends lost 3 bases and 1 base respectively, with 13 bases between them. CDR1 is MDHEN and CDR2 is SYDVKM in the germline V gene. CDR3 length equals 16 residues. The CDR3 is CASSFDPGGSNQPQHF. The CDR3 nucleotides read TGTGCCAGCAGTTTCGACCCCGGTGGGAGCAATCAGCCCCAGCATTTT.

The V and J genes are TRBV28 and TRBJ1-5; 7 bases agree with TRBD1. The V gene end was trimmed by 1 base and the J gene end by 3 bases; junction bases not matched to a gene: 9. The CDR3 is 17 amino acids. Germline V CDR1 and CDR2: MDHEN, SYDVKM. The DNA for the CDR3 is TGTGCCAGCAGTTTATACCCCCAAACAGGGGACAATCAGCCCCAGCATTTT. It specifies CASSLYPQTGDNQPQHF.

There are a few counts of this clone. J is TRBJ2-5 and V is TRBV19; 14 bases are shared with TRBD2. V lost 3 bases, J lost 5 bases, and 8 bases stayed unmatched. The CDR3 has 17 amino acids. CDR1 LNHDA and CDR2 SQIVND come from the germline V gene (reference sequence). In nucleotides, the CDR3 is TGTGCCAGTAGTATCGCAAGGACTAGCGGGAGGAGTGAGACCCAGTACTTC. Translation gives CASSIARTSGRSETQYF.

The chain combines TRBV5-6 with TRBJ2-1; possibly TRBD2 for D (5 bases). The length of the CDR3 is 16 residues. V was pared by 2 bases and J by 0 bases, with 12 bases between. Germline V gene data show CDR1 as SGHDT and CDR2 as YYEEEE. The CDR3 DNA sequence: TGTGCCAGCAGCTTAGATACGGGAATCTCCTACAATGAGCAGTTCTTC. It is translated as CASSLDTGISYNEQFF.

The chain joins TRBV6-4 to TRBJ2-3, with D possibly being TRBD2 (6 bases). Germline V gene data show CDR1 as MRHNA and CDR2 as SNTAGT. The V end lost 2 bases, the J end lost 2 bases, and 11 bases lay between the germline ends. CDR3 length equals 15 residues. The CDR3 loop is CASSDLGGSTDTQYF. CDR3 nucleotide sequence: TGTGCCAGCAGTGACCTCGGGGGATCCACAGATACGCAGTATTTT.

This clone was picked up one time. The genes are TRBV7-2 and TRBJ2-7; TRBD1 matches 10 bases. Germline assignment: CDR1 SGHTA and CDR2 FQGNSA. Unmatched junction bases numbered 15, after V lost 5 bases and J lost 8 bases. CDR3 length equals 16 residues. CDR3 sequence reads: CASSPHATGGTSKQYF. The CDR3 nucleotides are TGTGCCAGCAGCCCACACGCGACAGGGGGCACCTCAAAGCAGTACTTC.